The clone carrying this T cell receptor (beta chain) showed up just once. Germline V gene data show CDR1 as MDHEN and CDR2 as SYDVKM. The V gene end was trimmed by 5 bases and the J gene end by 0 bases; junction bases not matched to a gene: 6. This CDR3 comprises 16 residues. The protocol was immunoSEQ multiplex PCR, while the TCRdb copy is restricted to in-frame clones and leaves out a portion. The data contain 110,000 or so clones, roughly 80% of them singletons. The source of the sample is a study of blood T cell repertoires in COVID-19. Study details: Collection of acute and convalescent COVID-19 samples took place in the United States, Italy and Spain. Nucleic acid was either cDNA or gDNA, and it came from T cells, B-cell-depleted T cells, or PBMCs.

Sequences were obtained from peripheral blood. The clonotype was recovered from a woman aged 80 or older with acute or convalescent COVID-19. This chain links TRBV28 with TRBJ1-1; the match to TRBD1 covers 10 bases. The CDR3 loop is CASSHDRGRLNTEAFF. The CDR3 DNA reads as TGTGCCAGCAGTCACGACAGGGGGCGTCTGAACACTGAAGCTTTCTTT.